This T cell receptor beta chain stems from a study of T cell responses to AZD1222 COVID-19 vaccine. Using immunoSEQ multiplex PCR, the repertoire was profiled, and TCRdb retains in-frame clones only, with some absent. The sample lists roughly 120,000 clones; about 92% were seen once. CDR1 and CDR2 (germline): LNHDA, SQIVND (reference sequence). The V and J ends lost 7 bases and 0 bases respectively, with 21 bases between them. CDR3 size: 17 residues. Study observations and caveats: Only 5 or 6 people who got AZD1222 tested seropositive at baseline. Females outnumbered males among donors, who were mostly white British; clonal diversity was possibly underestimated. Spike regions recognized by vaccine-associated CD4 TCRs spanned the protein, led by 160-218 and 743-854. Unmutated regions of variants are reportedly targeted by nearly half of spike-specific TCRs.

As concerns this clone: What it binds is unknown.

The sequence came from an adult who received the AZD1222 COVID-19 vaccine. The rearrangement joins TRBV19 to TRBJ1-1; a possible D gene is TRBD1 (6 bases). The sample was peripheral blood, taken 28 days after the second AZD1222 dose. This chain's CDR3 is CASTLRHRAPLNTEAFF. CDR3 DNA sequence: TGTGCCAGTACCCTCCGTCACAGGGCTCCCCTGAACACTGAAGCTTTCTTT.